This TCR beta chain was sequenced during a study of spatial heterogeneity in lung cancer (dated by TCRdb to the late 2010s). Describing the broader study: Beta-chain transcripts were consistently detected in greater numbers than alpha-chain transcripts, which likely reflects a higher abundance of beta-chain transcripts. In the raw uncorrected reads, each unique combination of TCR and UMI appeared on average more than ten times. TCR alpha and beta repertoires were quantitatively compared across multiple tumor regions, matched nontumor lung and blood in non-small cell lung cancer. The study linked features of the TCR repertoire to counts of nonsynonymous mutations, which were determined by whole-exome sequencing of tumor tissue. Both alpha and beta chains were TCR-sequenced in approximately 200 tumor regions, fewer than 80 matched nontumor lung samples and around 54 PBMC samples obtained at surgery.

CDR1 and CDR2 (SGHVS, FNYEAQ) derive from the germline V gene. Trimming removed 5 bases from V and 1 base from J; the gene matches leave 10 bases unexplained. The CDR3 numbers 16 residues from cysteine through phenylalanine. The read is trimmed to its CDR3 DNA, 48 bases read in frame from base 1. Study-wide conclusions, independent of this receptor: Confirming at a functional level the hypothesis that regional TCRs recognize regional mutations was considered to require additional single-cell paired TCR alpha and beta sequencing.

The time point label corresponds to: sample taken at primary tumor resection. Samples were obtained from approximately 77 patients with early-stage, untreated non-small cell lung cancer from the lung TRACERx cohort. Without any cell sorting, TCR sequencing was performed on whole RNA extracted either from tumor and nontumor lung tissue or from cryopreserved PBMC samples. Patients were selected for TCR sequencing only if sufficient RNA was available from at least two tumor regions. Before selection, tumor and adjacent nontumor lung specimens were reviewed by a lung pathologist. The sample holds many counts of this clonotype. Its antigen remains undetermined. No base qualities exist here, and no much larger clone lies one base off it. The library came from 5' RACE. Sequencing was performed on a NextSeq 500. In the TCR library protocol, a unique molecular identifier was attached to each TCR cDNA molecule so that PCR and sequencing errors could be corrected. Per the authors' processing: TCR identification, UMI-based error correction and CDR3 extraction were performed with Decombinator tools. Expanded TCRs were defined as those above a frequency of 2 per 1,000, corresponding to the top 1% of the tumor frequency distribution. Each repertoire was subsampled 100 times to 5,000 TCRs, after which Renyi diversity was computed with the R vegan package. CDR3 similarity networks were constructed using string-kernel similarity of amino acid triplets, with links drawn between CDR3s whose pairwise similarity was above 0.82. The public reads were quality trimmed at Q25 with fastp and then assembled into clones with MiXCR by TCRdb, keeping productive beta chains. All rows with the same CDR3 protein become a single entry with the most common DNA and genes. The V and J calls and clone size are TCRdb's, not the authors'. A total of 2,000 or so distinct CDR3 sequences appear in this sample, 8.7% of them only once. The ten largest clonotypes hold roughly 20% of the sample.

This TCR was recovered from a female donor with early-stage non-small cell lung cancer. The chain employs TRBV7-6 and TRBJ2-5, with TRBD1 matching 7 junction bases. The material sequenced was normal lung tissue next to the tumor, taken at surgery. The CDR3: CASSTPSAGGQETQYF. The DNA sequence is as follows: TGTGCCAGCAGCACACCCTCGGCAGGGGGCCAAGAGACCCAGTACTTC.